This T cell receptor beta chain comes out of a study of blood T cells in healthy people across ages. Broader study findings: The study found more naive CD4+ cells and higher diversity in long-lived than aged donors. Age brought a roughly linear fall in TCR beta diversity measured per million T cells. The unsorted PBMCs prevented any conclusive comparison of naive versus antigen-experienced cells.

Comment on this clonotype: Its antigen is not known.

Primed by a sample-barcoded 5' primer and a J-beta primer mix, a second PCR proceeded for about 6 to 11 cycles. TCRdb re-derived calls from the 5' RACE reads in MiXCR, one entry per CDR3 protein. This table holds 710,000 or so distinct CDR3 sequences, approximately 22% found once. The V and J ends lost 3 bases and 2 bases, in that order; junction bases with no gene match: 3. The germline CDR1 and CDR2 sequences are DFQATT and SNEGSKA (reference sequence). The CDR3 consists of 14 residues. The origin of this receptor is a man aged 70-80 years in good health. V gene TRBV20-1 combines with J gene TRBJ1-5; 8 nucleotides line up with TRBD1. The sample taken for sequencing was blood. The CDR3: CSASGQGGNQPQHF. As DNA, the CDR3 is TGCAGTGCTAGCGGACAGGGCGGCAATCAGCCCCAGCATTTT.